This is a list of T cell receptor beta chains from one sample in a study of T cells in Graves' hyperthyroidism and ophthalmopathy. TCRdb recomputed calls from the multiplex PCR reads with MiXCR, one row per CDR3 protein. The table lists approximately 520,000 distinct CDR3 sequences, roughly 25% of them singletons. The sequenced sample consisted of blood. These receptors all stem from a woman aged 25 to 45 with Graves' ophthalmopathy. Each CDR3 is given with its conserved first and last residue. The D gene is left open where the match is weak. Size values are once, few and many counts, or a class for expanded clones, and some rows have none.

D gene,J gene,V gene,clone size,CDR3 protein,CDR3 DNA
-,TRBJ2-7,TRBV15,many,CATSLTRAKISYEQYF,TGTGCCACCAGCCTGACTAGAGCGAAAATATCCTACGAGCAGTACTTC
-,TRBJ1-6,TRBV20-1,many,CSARVEGDSPLHF,TGCAGTGCTAGAGTGGAAGGGGACTCACCCCTCCACTTT
-,TRBJ2-5,TRBV29-1,many,CSVQGGHETQYF,TGCAGCGTCCAGGGGGGCCACGAGACCCAGTACTTC
TRBD1,TRBJ1-2,TRBV7-3,many,CASSSTGGTNHGYTF,TGTGCCAGCAGCTCGACAGGGGGTACTAACCATGGCTACACCTTC
TRBD1,TRBJ2-6,TRBV20-1,many,CSAVQGAGANVLTF,TGCAGTGCTGTACAGGGGGCTGGGGCCAACGTCCTGACTTTC
TRBD2,TRBJ2-7,TRBV20-1,many,CSVLGKTSGFSYEQYF,TGCAGTGTCCTAGGAAAGACTAGCGGCTTCTCCTACGAGCAGTACTTC
TRBD1,TRBJ1-1,TRBV19,few,CASSGGFTEAFF,TGTGCCAGTTCAGGGGGGTTTACTGAAGCTTTCTTT
TRBD2,TRBJ2-5,TRBV3-1,many,CASRGLAGDQETQYF,TGTGCCAGCAGGGGACTAGCGGGGGACCAAGAGACCCAGTACTTC
-,TRBJ2-2,TRBV20-1,many,CSARVEGFNTGELFF,TGCAGTGCTAGAGTCGAGGGGTTTAACACCGGGGAGCTGTTTTTT
-,TRBJ1-5,TRBV6-1,-,CASSEAIGKVDSNQPQHF,TGTGCCAGCAGTGAAGCGATAGGAAAGGTAGATAGCAATCAGCCCCAGCATTTT
-,TRBJ2-5,TRBV27,many,CASSTQGGQETQYF,TGTGCCAGCAGTACACAGGGTGGGCAAGAGACCCAGTACTTC
-,TRBJ1-2,TRBV18,many,CASSPPGHYGYTF,TGTGCCAGCTCACCACCGGGCCACTATGGCTACACCTTC
-,TRBJ1-1,TRBV7-2,-,CASSHRQSSNTEAFF,TGTGCCAGCAGCCACAGACAGTCATCGAACACTGAAGCTTTCTTT
TRBD2,TRBJ2-3,TRBV5-1,-,CASSLALVAGPDTQYF,TGCGCCAGCAGCCTCGCCCTGGTAGCGGGTCCAGATACGCAGTATTTT
-,TRBJ1-3,TRBV11-1,many,CASSLMWQDSGNTIYF,TGTGCCAGCAGCTTAATGTGGCAGGACTCTGGAAACACCATATATTTT
TRBD2,TRBJ2-2,TRBV12-3/TRBV12-4,-,CASRGLNTGDLFF,TGTGCCAGCAGGGGACTAAACACCGGGGATCTGTTTTTT
-,TRBJ1-2,TRBV28,many,CASSLDRRDYGYTF,TGTGCCAGCAGTTTAGACAGAAGGGACTATGGCTACACCTTC
TRBD1,TRBJ2-7,TRBV14,many,CASSLRDRVHEQYF,TGTGCCAGCAGCCTCCGGGACAGGGTCCACGAGCAGTACTTC
TRBD1,TRBJ2-2,TRBV7-6,-,CASSSGQGPPLAGELFF,TGTGCCAGCAGCTCAGGACAGGGGCCTCCTCTGGCCGGGGAGCTGTTTTTT
-,TRBJ1-2,TRBV18,many,CASSPGATMRGYTF,TGTGCCAGCTCACCGGGGGCAACTATGCGTGGCTACACCTTC
-,TRBJ1-5,TRBV7-3,many,CASSLRRDYSNQPQHF,TGTGCCAGCAGCTTAAGGCGAGATTATAGCAATCAGCCCCAGCATTTT
TRBD2,TRBJ2-5,TRBV10-3,many,CAISEFSGGETQYF,TGTGCCATCAGTGAGTTTAGCGGGGGAGAGACCCAGTACTTC
-,TRBJ1-2,TRBV30,many,CAWTPRQDYGYTF,TGTGCCTGGACGCCGAGACAGGACTATGGCTACACCTTC
-,TRBJ1-2,TRBV29-1,-,CSVEEAYAGGGYTF,TGCAGCGTTGAAGAAGCTTACGCGGGGGGTGGCTACACCTTC
-,TRBJ1-2,TRBV6-5,many,CASSYALTKLYGYTF,TGTGCCAGCAGTTATGCCCTGACGAAACTCTATGGCTACACCTTC
-,TRBJ1-1,TRBV28,many,CASSLPGWSFRRAEAFF,TGTGCCAGCAGTTTACCGGGATGGTCGTTTCGGCGGGCTGAAGCTTTCTTT
-,TRBJ1-2,TRBV9,-,CASSVAVPGGGYTF,TGTGCCAGCAGCGTAGCGGTCCCGGGTGGGGGCTACACCTTC
TRBD1,TRBJ1-1,TRBV2,once,CASRGTGGDTEAFF,TGTGCCAGCAGGGGTACAGGGGGTGACACTGAAGCTTTCTTT
-,TRBJ2-7,TRBV27,many,CASSPQGFYEQYF,TGTGCCAGCAGCCCCCAGGGGTTCTACGAGCAGTACTTC
TRBD1,TRBJ1-2,TRBV28,many,CASSTPGTAYGYTF,TGTGCCAGCAGCACTCCCGGGACAGCTTATGGCTACACCTTC
-,TRBJ1-6,TRBV20-1,-,CSARGPGDGSPLHF,TGCAGTGCTAGAGGCCCCGGGGACGGCTCACCCCTCCACTTT
-,TRBJ1-3,TRBV6-5,-,CASSNEGGSSGNTIYF,TGTGCCAGCAGTAACGAGGGGGGGAGTTCTGGAAACACCATATATTTT
TRBD1,TRBJ1-1,TRBV28,-,CASSRGQGGGEAFF,TGTGCCAGCAGCCGGGGACAGGGAGGGGGTGAAGCTTTCTTT
TRBD1,TRBJ1-1,TRBV25-1,-,CASSVGGKIAEAFF,TGTGCCAGCAGTGTAGGGGGCAAGATAGCTGAAGCTTTCTTT
TRBD2,TRBJ2-2,TRBV13,-,CASSLELAGRTGELFF,TGTGCCAGCAGCTTAGAACTAGCGGGGCGCACCGGGGAGCTGTTTTTT
TRBD1,TRBJ2-7,TRBV13,many,CASSFRRQGPYEQYF,TGTGCCAGCAGCTTCCGACGACAGGGCCCCTACGAGCAGTACTTC
-,TRBJ2-7,TRBV20-1,many,CSAISGAEYEQYF,TGCAGTGCTATCTCCGGGGCAGAATACGAGCAGTACTTC
TRBD1,TRBJ1-2,TRBV12-3/TRBV12-4,many,CASSSRQGARGGYTF,TGTGCCAGCAGTTCACGACAGGGGGCGAGGGGTGGCTACACCTTC
-,TRBJ1-1,TRBV30,many,CAWEQGYTEAFF,TGTGCCTGGGAACAGGGTTACACTGAAGCTTTCTTT
-,TRBJ2-5,TRBV6-2/TRBV6-3,-,CASSILGQETQYF,TGTGCCAGCTCTATCCTAGGCCAGGAGACCCAGTACTTC
-,TRBJ2-5,TRBV9,many,CASSPKVGGVEETQYF,TGTGCCAGCAGCCCAAAGGTTGGCGGGGTAGAAGAGACCCAGTACTTC
-,TRBJ1-5,TRBV7-8,-,CASSPSGFEGGGQPQHF,TGTGCCAGCAGCCCTAGCGGGTTTGAGGGAGGAGGTCAGCCCCAGCATTTT
-,TRBJ2-7,TRBV6-1,once,CASRQLSYEQYF,TGTGCCAGCAGACAACTCTCCTACGAGCAGTACTTC
-,TRBJ1-5,TRBV6-2/TRBV6-3,many,CASSYGRGGQPQHF,TGTGCCAGCAGTTACGGTCGGGGAGGTCAGCCCCAGCATTTT
-,TRBJ2-7,TRBV19,-,CASSIGPIYEQYF,TGTGCCAGTAGTATTGGACCTATCTACGAGCAGTACTTC
-,TRBJ2-5,TRBV20-1,-,CSPIDTLVGTQYF,TGCAGTCCGATCGACACTCTCGTTGGGACCCAGTACTTC
-,TRBJ2-7,TRBV4-1,many,CASSQDLGRAEYEQYF,TGCGCCAGCAGCCAAGATCTTGGCAGGGCGGAATACGAGCAGTACTTC
TRBD1,TRBJ1-2,TRBV30,many,CAWSAHPSGGGGYTF,TGTGCCTGGAGTGCACACCCCTCAGGGGGAGGAGGCTACACCTTC
TRBD2,TRBJ2-7,TRBV11-2,many,CASSFLAGTHYEQYF,TGTGCCAGCAGCTTCCTAGCGGGGACACACTACGAGCAGTACTTC
TRBD1,TRBJ1-2,TRBV27,many,CASRQGSYGYTF,TGTGCCAGCAGACAGGGGAGCTATGGCTACACCTTC
TRBD1,TRBJ1-5,TRBV20-1,few,CSAREDRGLSNQPQHF,TGCAGTGCTAGGGAGGACAGGGGGCTGAGCAATCAGCCCCAGCATTTT
TRBD1,TRBJ1-4,TRBV4-1,few,CASSPTTGEEKLFF,TGCGCCAGCAGCCCCACTACAGGGGAGGAAAAACTGTTTTTT
-,TRBJ1-1,TRBV10-3,many,CAIRDGQQTNTEAFF,TGTGCCATCAGAGACGGACAACAAACGAACACTGAAGCTTTCTTT
-,TRBJ1-2,TRBV9,many,CASSPWGAGGYTF,TGTGCCAGCAGCCCGTGGGGGGCGGGCGGCTACACCTTC